Listed here are 28 T cell receptor beta chains from one sample, sequenced in a study of blood T cell repertoires in COVID-19. TCRdb keeps only in-frame clones here, not all; method: immunoSEQ multiplex PCR. The sample contains fewer than 400,000 clones, about 90% of which appear only once. The sequenced sample consisted of PBMCs or T cells enriched from blood (not recorded which). The receptors come from a man aged 30 to 39 who had recovered from COVID-19.

This clone was seen a handful of times. This chain joins TRBV4-1 and TRBJ1-6; the match to TRBD1 covers 7 bases. Unmatched junction bases numbered 10, after V lost 2 bases and J lost 9 bases. Germline V gene sequence: CDR1 MGHRA, CDR2 YSYEKL. CDR3 length: 16 residues. CDR3 loop: CASSQFLGTEFSPLHF. The CDR3 DNA is TGCGCCAGCAGCCAATTCCTCGGGACAGAGTTTTCACCCCTCCACTTT.

V is TRBV5-1 and J is TRBJ1-2; 7 bases are shared with TRBD1. The CDR3 runs 14 residues. The V gene's germline CDR1 is SGHRS and CDR2 YFSETQ. Trimming cost V 4 bases and J 5 bases; bases outside gene matches: 8. CDR3 sequence (DNA): TGCGCCAGCAGCCTACTGGGACAGTCGTATGGCTACACCTTC. This sequence encodes CASSLLGQSYGYTF. The whole variable domain, remainder taken from reference TRBV5-1 and TRBJ1-2, is KAGVTQTPRYLIKTRGQQVTLSCSPISGHRSVSWYQQTPGQGLQFLFEYFSETQRNKGNFPGRFSGRQFSNSRSEMNVSTLELGDSALYLCASSLLGQSYGYTFGSGTRLTVV.

The rearrangement uses TRBV23-1 and TRBJ2-2; TRBD1 matches 7 bases. TRBV23-1 is marked as an open reading frame, function uncertain. With 1 base clipped from V and 3 bases from J, the junction kept 8 bases outside the gene matches. The CDR3 runs 17 residues. CDR3 coding DNA: TGCGCCAGCAGTCAATTGAGGGGGCGCAAGTACACCGGGGAGCTGTTTTTT. Translating gives CASSQLRGRKYTGELFF.

The V gene is TRBV2, the J gene TRBJ1-4; possibly TRBD1 for D (5 bases). The CDR3 runs to 17 residues. Trimming pared 4 bases from V and 1 base from J, leaving 16 bases between. The germline V gene has CDR1 SNHLY and CDR2 FYNNEI. CDR3: CASSADSQFQTNEKLFF. The DNA for the CDR3 is TGTGCCAGCAGTGCAGACAGCCAATTCCAAACTAATGAAAAACTGTTTTTT.

V and J are TRBV7-8 and TRBJ1-2, with 8 bases that match TRBD1. Trimming cost V 2 bases and J 7 bases; bases outside gene matches: 3. Germline CDR1 and CDR2: SGHVS and FQNEAQ. CDR3 size: 13 residues. CDR3 DNA: TGTGCCAGCAGCTTACACCAGGGGGCTGGCTACACCTTC. Its translation: CASSLHQGAGYTF.

The chain couples TRBV10-1 to TRBJ1-5, with TRBD1 matching over 7 bases. CDR3 size: 14 residues. Germline CDR1 and CDR2: WNHNN and SYGVQD (reference sequence). V lost 0 bases and J lost 6; bases outside the gene matches: 2. The CDR3 DNA reads as TGCGCCAGCAGTGAGTCGAACAGGGGTCAGCCCCAGCATTTT. It yields the protein CASSESNRGQPQHF.

This chain joins TRBV3-1 (or the pseudogene TRBV3-2) and TRBJ1-1, with unresolved D. Germline CDR1 is LGHDT and CDR2 is YNNKEL (reference sequence). The CDR3 totals 12 residues. V was shortened by 4 bases and J by 7 bases, with 10 bases between the two germline ends. CDR3 in amino acids: CASSRLQNEAFF. CDR3 coding DNA: TGTGCCAGCAGCCGATTACAGAATGAAGCTTTCTTT.

This clone has only one observation. The chain recombines TRBV5-1 with TRBJ2-1; a possible D gene is TRBD1 (5 bases). Deletions cut 0 bases from V and 0 bases from J, with 10 bases between. The V gene's germline CDR1 is SGHRS and CDR2 YFSETQ. The CDR3 consists of 16 residues. In DNA, the CDR3 is TGCGCCAGCAGCTTGGGACAGTCTTCCTCCTACAATGAGCAGTTCTTC. This gives the protein CASSLGQSSSYNEQFF.

The chain employs TRBV15 and TRBJ1-1; a possible D gene is TRBD1 (6 bases). The germline gives CDR1 LNHNV, CDR2 YYDKDF (reference sequence). The CDR3 runs to 14 residues. The germline V and J ends were trimmed by 5 bases and 0 bases, with 10 bases remaining between them. The CDR3 spells CATSEGTLNTEAFF. CDR3 nucleotides: TGTGCCACCAGCGAGGGGACATTGAACACTGAAGCTTTCTTT.

The V call is TRBV2, the J call TRBJ2-7; D is perhaps TRBD1 (7 bases). This CDR3 is built from 14 residues. Germline assignment: CDR1 SNHLY and CDR2 FYNNEI. V was shortened by 5 bases and J by 7 bases, with 18 bases between the two germline ends. CDR3 sequence: CASSLDRRRGEQYF. The CDR3 DNA is TGTGCCAGCAGTTTGGACAGGCGGAGGGGAGAGCAGTACTTC.

The chain employs TRBV28 and TRBJ1-1; D might be TRBD1 (6 bases). In germline, CDR1 is MDHEN, CDR2 SYDVKM. This CDR3 region has 15 residues. V lost 6 bases to trimming and J lost 0 bases, with 14 bases between them. CDR3 in amino acids: CASSQPRGMNTEAFF. CDR3 nucleotides: TGTGCCAGCAGCCAACCAAGGGGGATGAACACTGAAGCTTTCTTT.

This clone was recorded only once. The chain links TRBV11-2 to TRBJ1-1, with 7 bases lining up with TRBD1. Trimming removed 8 bases from V and 8 bases from J; junction bases left unmatched: 11. The CDR3 has 13 amino acids. Germline V gene lookup returns CDR1 SGHAT and CDR2 FQNNGV. In nucleotides, the CDR3 is TGTGCCAGCCTTAAACCGGCGGGACAGGAAGCTTTCTTT. Amino acid sequence: CASLKPAGQEAFF.

The chain couples TRBV4-1 to TRBJ1-1; D is perhaps TRBD1 (6 bases). The germline V gene has CDR1 MGHRA and CDR2 YSYEKL. The CDR3 consists of 13 residues. The V gene lost 10 bases and the J gene lost 3 bases, with 15 bases spanning the gap. CDR3 nucleotides: TGCGCCACCAAGGGGGTGTCTGACACTGAAGCTTTCTTT. It encodes CATKGVSDTEAFF.

This clone was observed once. The gene calls are TRBV21-1 and TRBJ2-7; the table's D call, TRBD1, has no DNA check behind it. TRBV21-1 is assigned pseudogene status. The CDR3 totals 14 residues. DNA for the CDR3: TGTGCCAGCAGCAAAGAACAGGACCCTGGCGAGCAGTACTTC. Translated: CASSKEQDPGEQYF.

The V call is TRBV7-3, the J call TRBJ2-1, with 12 bases identical to TRBD2. CDR3 length: 17 residues. The junction had 6 bases not matched to a gene; V was cut back by 1 base and J by 5 bases. Germline V CDR1 and CDR2: SGHTA, FQGTGA. CDR3 loop: CASSLRPSGGANNEQFF. CDR3 nucleotide sequence: TGTGCCAGCAGCTTAAGGCCTAGCGGGGGGGCCAACAATGAGCAGTTCTTC. Together with reference TRBV7-3 and TRBJ2-1, the CDR3 gives the full variable domain: GAGVSQTPSNKVTEKGKYVELRCDPISGHTALYWYRQSLGQGPEFLIYFQGTGAADDSGLPNDRFFAVRPEGSVSTLKIQRTERGDSAVYLCASSLRPSGGANNEQFFGPGTRLTVL.

The rearrangement uses TRBV19 and TRBJ2-5; D possibly corresponds to TRBD2 (5 bases). V lost 6 bases, J lost 5 bases, and 19 bases lay in between. From germline, CDR1 is LNHDA and CDR2 SQIVND (reference sequence). The CDR3 is made up of 15 amino acids. In DNA form, the CDR3 reads TGTGCCAGTAGCAGCTCCGGGCTGGAGGTGGAGACCCAGTACTTC. It codes for CASSSSGLEVETQYF.

The rearrangement links TRBV5-1 to TRBJ2-3; maybe TRBD1 (6 bases). The CDR3 length is 16 residues. Germline V CDR1 and CDR2: SGHRS, YFSETQ. V dropped 5 bases and J dropped 2 bases, with 18 bases sitting between them. As DNA, the CDR3 is TGCGCCAGCAGACTACAGGGTGGTGCTCCCACAGATACGCAGTATTTT. This encodes CASRLQGGAPTDTQYF. Full variable domain (missing parts from reference TRBV5-1 and TRBJ2-3): KAGVTQTPRYLIKTRGQQVTLSCSPISGHRSVSWYQQTPGQGLQFLFEYFSETQRNKGNFPGRFSGRQFSNSRSEMNVSTLELGDSALYLCASRLQGGAPTDTQYFGPGTRLTVL.

A single count supports this clone. The gene calls are TRBV28 and TRBJ1-5; 9 nucleotides align to TRBD1. Germline V gives CDR1 MDHEN, CDR2 SYDVKM. This CDR3 has 20 amino acids. With 5 bases clipped from V and 6 bases from J, the junction kept 23 bases outside the gene matches. This chain's CDR3 is CASSRTGQGVSRLEAQPQHF. The CDR3 bases are TGTGCCAGCAGTAGAACGGGACAGGGAGTCAGTAGATTAGAAGCTCAGCCCCAGCATTTT.

This chain links TRBV5-1 with TRBJ1-2; D may be TRBD1 (5 bases). Germline loops: CDR1 SGHRS, CDR2 YFSETQ. Trimming left V 1 base short and J 1 base short, with 11 bases between. The CDR3 runs to 15 residues. The CDR3 bases are TGCGCCAGCAGCTTGAATCCAGGGCTTAACTATGGCTACACCTTC. Translation gives CASSLNPGLNYGYTF.

The chain is built from TRBV19 and TRBJ2-5; TRBD1 might be the D (5 bases). This CDR3 is built from 15 residues. Germline CDR1 LNHDA, CDR2 SQIVND (reference sequence). Trimming removed 0 bases from V and 2 bases from J, with 10 bases in between. The CDR3 is CASSIERGLQETQYF. The DNA for the CDR3 is TGTGCCAGTAGTATAGAAAGGGGCCTACAAGAGACCCAGTACTTC.

V is TRBV4-1 and J is TRBJ2-1; D call uncertain. The CDR3 extends over 12 amino acids. The germline CDR1 and CDR2 sequences are MGHRA and YSYEKL. V dropped 4 bases and J dropped 7 bases, with 8 bases sitting between them. CDR3 sequence (DNA): TGCGCCAGCAGCCTGACATTGAATGAGCAGTTCTTC. This gives the protein CASSLTLNEQFF.

J is TRBJ2-1 and V is TRBV19, with D perhaps matching TRBD1 (6 bases). The CDR3 is 15 residues long. V gave up 3 bases and J gave up 8 bases, with 17 bases separating them. Germline V gives CDR1 LNHDA, CDR2 SQIVND (reference sequence). The CDR3 region has the DNA TGTGCCAGTAGTATGGGGACACATCTACCCGATGAGCAGTTCTTC. Translating it yields CASSMGTHLPDEQFF.

V gene TRBV12-3 or TRBV12-4 combines with J gene TRBJ2-7; TRBD1 agrees at 7 bases. The CDR3 runs 13 residues. The junction had 6 bases not matched to a gene; V was cut back by 6 bases and J by 4 bases. The CDR3 reads CASRTGTTYEQYF. The CDR3 DNA reads TGTGCCAGCAGGACAGGGACAACGTACGAGCAGTACTTC.

The chain uses TRBV5-6 and TRBJ2-7, with D maybe TRBD1 (6 bases). Per the germline V gene, CDR1 is SGHDT and CDR2 is YYEEEE. The length of the CDR3 is 14 residues. Deletions cut 2 bases from V and 1 base from J, with 10 bases between. As DNA, the CDR3 is TGTGCCAGCAGCTTCGGACAGACTTCCTACGAGCAGTACTTC. The encoded protein is CASSFGQTSYEQYF.

The V call is TRBV4-1, the J call TRBJ1-4, with TRBD1 as a possible D gene (5 bases). Trimming cost V 6 bases and J 4 bases, with 9 bases left between them. Germline V gene data show CDR1 as MGHRA and CDR2 as YSYEKL. This CDR3 comprises 13 residues. As DNA, the CDR3 is TGCGCCAGCAGGGGGCAGCTTAATGAAAAACTGTTTTTT. Protein product: CASRGQLNEKLFF.

This chain links TRBV28 with TRBJ2-7, with 8 bases lining up with TRBD1. J gave up 0 bases and V 10 bases, and 5 bases lay outside the gene matches. The germline CDR1 and CDR2 sequences are MDHEN and SYDVKM. CDR3 length: 13 amino acids. The CDR3 reads CATLTGVSYEQYF. Written as DNA, the CDR3 is TGTGCCACCTTGACAGGGGTCTCCTACGAGCAGTACTTC. Based on the CDR3 plus reference TRBV28 and TRBJ2-7, the full variable domain is DVKVTQSSRYLVKRTGEKVFLECVQDMDHENMFWYRQDPGLGLRLIYFSYDVKMKEKGDIPEGYSVSREKKERFSLILESASTNQTSMYLCATLTGVSYEQYFGPGTRLTVT.

Written as DNA, the CDR3 is TGTGCCAGCAGTGAAGGGCCGCCCGGGGAGCTGTTTTTT. The encoded protein is CASSEGPPGELFF. This chain links TRBV6-1 with TRBJ2-2; D is ambiguous. Trimming took off 1 base at V and 6 bases at J, with 6 bases between the two ends. Germline lookup yields CDR1 MNHNS and CDR2 SASEGT. The CDR3 contains 13 residues.

The chain has TRBV27 and TRBJ2-3; 7 bases map to TRBD2. The CDR3 is 21 residues long. J was trimmed by 7 bases and V by 3 bases; bases with no gene match: 28. The V gene's germline CDR1 is MNHEY and CDR2 SMNVEV (reference sequence). CDR3: CASSFDPAHRDYGTNAHTQYF. CDR3 sequence (DNA): TGTGCCAGCAGTTTCGATCCGGCCCACCGGGACTATGGCACGAACGCCCATACGCAGTATTTT.